This T cell receptor (beta chain) was documented in a study of regulatory T cells in long-lasting Graves disease. Study findings and constraints: Patients with persistent disease showed a bias toward TRBV28, TRBJ1-2 and TRBJ2-5. Lower TCR diversity characterized persistent Graves' patients relative to newly diagnosed patients.

iRepertoire HTBI primers and Arm-PCR of CDR3 regions built TCR beta libraries. TCRdb reprocessed the multiplex PCR reads with MiXCR, giving one entry per CDR3 protein. The sample carries approximately 350,000 distinct CDR3 sequences, roughly 10% recorded once. This CDR3 region has 15 residues. Trimming at V came to 2 bases and at J to 2 bases, leaving 7 bases not matched to a gene. CDR1 and CDR2 (germline): DFQATT, SNEGSKA (reference sequence). Noted time point: newly diagnosed GD, antithyroid drugs for less than 3 months. PBMC-extracted RNA yielded the TCR library. This clonotype has ten or more counts. Its antigen is currently unknown. The data also belong to a second study, concerning T cells in Graves' hyperthyroidism and ophthalmopathy. That source notes: The study left out patients who had uncontrolled infection, other autoimmune disease, pregnancy or lactation. It was a median about 7.1 months before onset that the model predicted ophthalmopathy.

The clonotype was recovered from a woman aged 18-29 years with Graves disease. Material: peripheral blood mononuclear cells (PBMCs), obtained at new diagnosis, from a patient treated with antithyroid drugs. This chain joins TRBV20-1 and TRBJ2-3; the match to TRBD2 covers 7 bases. This chain's CDR3 is CSARFAGAVTDTQYF. CDR3 DNA sequence: TGCAGTGCTAGATTTGCGGGAGCCGTCACAGATACGCAGTATTTT.